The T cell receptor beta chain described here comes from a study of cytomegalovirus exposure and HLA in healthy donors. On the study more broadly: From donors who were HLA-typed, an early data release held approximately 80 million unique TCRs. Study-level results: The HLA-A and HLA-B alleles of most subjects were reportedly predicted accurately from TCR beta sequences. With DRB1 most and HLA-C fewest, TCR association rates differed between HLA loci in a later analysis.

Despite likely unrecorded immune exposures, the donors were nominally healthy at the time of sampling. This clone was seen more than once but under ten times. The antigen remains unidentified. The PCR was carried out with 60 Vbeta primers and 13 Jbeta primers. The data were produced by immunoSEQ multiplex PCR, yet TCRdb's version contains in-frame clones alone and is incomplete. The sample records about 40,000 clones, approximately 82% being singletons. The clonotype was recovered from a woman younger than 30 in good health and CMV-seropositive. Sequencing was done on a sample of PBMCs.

DNA for the CDR3: TGTGCCAGCAGTTTCCGGGACAACAATGAGCAGTTCTTC. This gives the protein CASSFRDNNEQFF. The genes are TRBV6-4 and TRBJ2-1; D possibly corresponds to TRBD1 (6 bases). CDR1 and CDR2 from the germline V gene are MRHNA and SNTAGT. The V end was cut by 5 bases, the J end by 5 bases, with 10 bases between. The CDR3 has 13 amino acids.